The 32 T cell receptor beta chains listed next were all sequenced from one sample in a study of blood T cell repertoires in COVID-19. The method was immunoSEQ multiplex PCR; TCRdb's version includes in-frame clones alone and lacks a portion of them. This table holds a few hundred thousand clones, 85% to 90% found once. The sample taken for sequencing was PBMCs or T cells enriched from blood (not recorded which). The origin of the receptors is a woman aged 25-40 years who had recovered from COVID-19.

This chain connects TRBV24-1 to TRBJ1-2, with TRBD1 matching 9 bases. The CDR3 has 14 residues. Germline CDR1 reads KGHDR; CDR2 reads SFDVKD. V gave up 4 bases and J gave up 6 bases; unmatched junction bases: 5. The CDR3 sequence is CATSDPDRGNGYTF. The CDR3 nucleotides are TGTGCCACCAGTGACCCGGACAGGGGCAATGGCTACACCTTC.

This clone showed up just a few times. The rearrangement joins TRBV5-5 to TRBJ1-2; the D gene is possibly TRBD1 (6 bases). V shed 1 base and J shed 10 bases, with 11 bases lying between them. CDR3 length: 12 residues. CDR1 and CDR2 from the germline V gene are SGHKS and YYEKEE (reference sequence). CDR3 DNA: TGTGCCAGCAGCTTGACCGGGGACACCTACACCTTC. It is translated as CASSLTGDTYTF.

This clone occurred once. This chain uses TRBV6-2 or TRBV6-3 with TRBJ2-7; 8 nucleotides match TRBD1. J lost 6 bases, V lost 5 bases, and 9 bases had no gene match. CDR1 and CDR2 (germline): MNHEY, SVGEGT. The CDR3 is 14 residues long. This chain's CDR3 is CASSTRTGWREQYF. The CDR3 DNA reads TGTGCCAGCAGTACCCGGACAGGGTGGCGCGAGCAGTACTTC.

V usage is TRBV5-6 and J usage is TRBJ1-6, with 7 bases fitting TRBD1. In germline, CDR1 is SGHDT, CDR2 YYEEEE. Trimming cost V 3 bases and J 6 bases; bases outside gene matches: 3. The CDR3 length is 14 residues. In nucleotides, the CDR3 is TGTGCCAGCAGCTGGGGACAGAGTAATTCACCCCTCCACTTT. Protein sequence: CASSWGQSNSPLHF. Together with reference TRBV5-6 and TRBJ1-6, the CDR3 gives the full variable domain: DAGVTQSPTHLIKTRGQQVTLRCSPKSGHDTVSWYQQALGQGPQFIFQYYEEEERQRGNFPDRFSGHQFPNYSSELNVNALLLGDSALYLCASSWGQSNSPLHFGNGTRLTVT.

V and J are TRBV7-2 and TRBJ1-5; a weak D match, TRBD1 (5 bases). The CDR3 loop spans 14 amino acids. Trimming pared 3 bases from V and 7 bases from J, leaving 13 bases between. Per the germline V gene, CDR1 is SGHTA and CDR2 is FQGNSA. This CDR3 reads CASSFERSGQPQHF. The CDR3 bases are TGTGCCAGCAGCTTTGAGAGGTCAGGGCAGCCCCAGCATTTT.

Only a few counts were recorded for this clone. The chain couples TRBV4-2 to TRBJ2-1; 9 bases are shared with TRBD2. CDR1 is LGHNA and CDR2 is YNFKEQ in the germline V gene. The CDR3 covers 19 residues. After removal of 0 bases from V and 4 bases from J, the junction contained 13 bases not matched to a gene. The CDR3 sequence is CASSQEESSGTSWYNEQFF. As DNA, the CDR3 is TGTGCCAGCAGCCAAGAAGAGAGCTCCGGGACTAGCTGGTACAATGAGCAGTTCTTC.

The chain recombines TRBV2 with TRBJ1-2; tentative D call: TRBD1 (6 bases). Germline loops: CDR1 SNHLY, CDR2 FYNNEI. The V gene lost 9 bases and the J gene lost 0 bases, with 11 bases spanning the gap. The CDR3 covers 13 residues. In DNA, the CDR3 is TGTGCCAGGGGAGGGGGGCCTAACTATGGCTACACCTTC. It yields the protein CARGGGPNYGYTF.

The CDR3 loop is CAGSGSADTQYF. CDR3 DNA sequence: TGTGCCGGGTCAGGGTCCGCAGATACGCAGTATTTT. The chain links TRBV28 to TRBJ2-3; D may be TRBD1 (5 bases). There are 12 residues in the CDR3. CDR1 is MDHEN and CDR2 is SYDVKM in the germline V gene. With 11 bases removed from V and 4 bases from J, the gap between germline ends came to 13 bases. Drawing the rest from reference TRBV28 and TRBJ2-3, the complete variable domain is DVKVTQSSRYLVKRTGEKVFLECVQDMDHENMFWYRQDPGLGLRLIYFSYDVKMKEKGDIPEGYSVSREKKERFSLILESASTNQTSMYLCAGSGSADTQYFGPGTRLTVL.

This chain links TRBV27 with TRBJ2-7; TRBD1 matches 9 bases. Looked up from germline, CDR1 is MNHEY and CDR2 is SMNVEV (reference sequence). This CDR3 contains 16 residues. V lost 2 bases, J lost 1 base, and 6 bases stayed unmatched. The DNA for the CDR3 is TGTGCCAGCAGTTTAGGCGGACAGGGGAGGTCCTACGAGCAGTACTTC. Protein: CASSLGGQGRSYEQYF.

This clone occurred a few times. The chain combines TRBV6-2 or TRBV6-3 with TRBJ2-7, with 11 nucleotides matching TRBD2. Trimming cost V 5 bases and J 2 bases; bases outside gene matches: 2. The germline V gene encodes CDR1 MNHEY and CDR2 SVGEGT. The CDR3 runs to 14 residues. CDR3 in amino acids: CASSILAGAYEQYF. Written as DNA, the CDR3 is TGTGCCAGCAGTATACTAGCGGGAGCCTACGAGCAGTACTTC.

CDR3 sequence (DNA): TGCGCCAGCAGCCCCAGGGGAGAGACCCAGTACTTC. It yields the protein CASSPRGETQYF. V gene TRBV5-1 combines with J gene TRBJ2-5; maybe TRBD1 (6 bases). The CDR3 has 12 amino acids. Looked up from germline, CDR1 is SGHRS and CDR2 is YFSETQ. V lost 4 bases and J 4 bases, leaving 8 bases between the germline ends.

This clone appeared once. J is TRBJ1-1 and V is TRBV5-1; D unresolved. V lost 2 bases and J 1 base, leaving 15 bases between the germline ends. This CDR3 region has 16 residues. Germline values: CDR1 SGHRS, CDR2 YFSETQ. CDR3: CASSFLNSRGNTEAFF. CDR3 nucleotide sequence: TGCGCCAGCAGCTTTTTAAACTCCCGAGGGAACACTGAAGCTTTCTTT.

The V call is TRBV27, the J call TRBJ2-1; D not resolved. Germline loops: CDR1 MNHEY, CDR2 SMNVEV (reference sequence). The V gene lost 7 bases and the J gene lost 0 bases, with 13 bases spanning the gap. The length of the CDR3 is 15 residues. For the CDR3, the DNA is TGTGCCAGCACCACCGGTAGTAGCTCCTACAATGAGCAGTTCTTC. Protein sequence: CASTTGSSSYNEQFF.

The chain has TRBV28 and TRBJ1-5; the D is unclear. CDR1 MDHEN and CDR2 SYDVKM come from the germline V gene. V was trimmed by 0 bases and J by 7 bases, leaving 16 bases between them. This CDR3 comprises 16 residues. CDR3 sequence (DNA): TGTGCCAGCAGTTTATGGGGCGCAGAAACAGACCAGCCCCAGCATTTT. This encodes CASSLWGAETDQPQHF. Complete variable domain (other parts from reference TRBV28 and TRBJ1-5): DVKVTQSSRYLVKRTGEKVFLECVQDMDHENMFWYRQDPGLGLRLIYFSYDVKMKEKGDIPEGYSVSREKKERFSLILESASTNQTSMYLCASSLWGAETDQPQHFGDGTRLSIL.

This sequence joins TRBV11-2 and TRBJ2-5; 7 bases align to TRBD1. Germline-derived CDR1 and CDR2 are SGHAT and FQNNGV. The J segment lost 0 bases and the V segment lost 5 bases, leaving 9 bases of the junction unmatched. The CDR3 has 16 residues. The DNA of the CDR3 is TGTGCCAGCAGCCTCGGGACAGATTGGTACCAAGAGACCCAGTACTTC. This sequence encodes CASSLGTDWYQETQYF.

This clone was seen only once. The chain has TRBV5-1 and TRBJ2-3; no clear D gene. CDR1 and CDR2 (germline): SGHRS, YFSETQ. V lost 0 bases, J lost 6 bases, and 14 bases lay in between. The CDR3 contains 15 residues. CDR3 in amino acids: CASSLEAKSADTQYF. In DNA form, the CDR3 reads TGCGCCAGCAGCTTGGAGGCGAAGAGCGCGGATACGCAGTATTTT.

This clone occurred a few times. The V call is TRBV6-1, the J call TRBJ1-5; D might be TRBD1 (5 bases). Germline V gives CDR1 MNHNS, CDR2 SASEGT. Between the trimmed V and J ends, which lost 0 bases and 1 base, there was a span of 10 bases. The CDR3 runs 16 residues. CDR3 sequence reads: CASSEAGGWSNQPQHF. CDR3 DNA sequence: TGTGCCAGCAGTGAAGCGGGGGGTTGGAGCAATCAGCCCCAGCATTTT.

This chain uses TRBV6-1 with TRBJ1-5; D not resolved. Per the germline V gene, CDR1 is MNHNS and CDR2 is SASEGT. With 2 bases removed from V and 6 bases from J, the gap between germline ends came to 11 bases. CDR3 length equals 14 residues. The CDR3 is CASSESGVVQPQHF. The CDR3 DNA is TGTGCCAGCAGTGAATCCGGTGTCGTTCAGCCCCAGCATTTT.

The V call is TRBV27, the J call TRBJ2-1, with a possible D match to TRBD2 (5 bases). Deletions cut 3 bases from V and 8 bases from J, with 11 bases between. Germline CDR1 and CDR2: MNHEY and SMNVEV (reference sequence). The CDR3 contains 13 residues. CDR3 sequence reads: CASSLFSGYEQFF. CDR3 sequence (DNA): TGTGCCAGCAGTTTGTTTTCGGGGTATGAGCAGTTCTTC.

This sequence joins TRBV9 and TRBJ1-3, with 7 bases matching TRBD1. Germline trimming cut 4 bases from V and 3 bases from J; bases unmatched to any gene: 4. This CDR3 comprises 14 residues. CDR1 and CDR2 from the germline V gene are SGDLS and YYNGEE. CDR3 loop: CASSTRQGGNTIYF. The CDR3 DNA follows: TGTGCCAGCAGCACTCGACAGGGTGGAAACACCATATATTTT.

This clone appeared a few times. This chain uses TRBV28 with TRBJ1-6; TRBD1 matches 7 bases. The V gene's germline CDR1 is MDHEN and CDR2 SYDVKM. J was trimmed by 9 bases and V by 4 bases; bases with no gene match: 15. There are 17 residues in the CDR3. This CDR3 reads CASSSPSGQGEGSPLHF. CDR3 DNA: TGTGCCAGCAGTTCACCCTCGGGGCAGGGGGAAGGTTCACCCCTCCACTTT.

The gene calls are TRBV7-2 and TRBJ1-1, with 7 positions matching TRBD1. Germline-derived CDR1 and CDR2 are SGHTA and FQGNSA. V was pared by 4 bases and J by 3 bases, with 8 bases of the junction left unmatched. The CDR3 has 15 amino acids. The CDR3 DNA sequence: TGTGCCAGCAGCTCCGACAGGGATTGGTACACTGAAGCTTTCTTT. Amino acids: CASSSDRDWYTEAFF.

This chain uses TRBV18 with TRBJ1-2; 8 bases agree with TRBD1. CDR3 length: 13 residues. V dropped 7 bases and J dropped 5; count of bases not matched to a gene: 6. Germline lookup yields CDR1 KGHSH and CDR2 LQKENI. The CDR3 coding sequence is TGTGCCAGCTTTCTACAGGGGGATTATGGCTACACCTTC. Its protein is CASFLQGDYGYTF. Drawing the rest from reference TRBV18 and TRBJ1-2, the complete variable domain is NAGVMQNPRHLVRRRGQEARLRCSPMKGHSHVYWYRQLPEEGLKFMVYLQKENIIDESGMPKERFSAEFPKEGPSILRIQQVVRGDSAAYFCASFLQGDYGYTFGSGTRLTVV.

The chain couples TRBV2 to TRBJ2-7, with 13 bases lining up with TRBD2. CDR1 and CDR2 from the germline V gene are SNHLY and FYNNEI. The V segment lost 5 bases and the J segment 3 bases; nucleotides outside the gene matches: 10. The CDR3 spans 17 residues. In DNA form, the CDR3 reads TGTGCCAGCAGTAAAAACCCGACTAGCGGGAGGCTCTACGAGCAGTACTTC. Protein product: CASSKNPTSGRLYEQYF.

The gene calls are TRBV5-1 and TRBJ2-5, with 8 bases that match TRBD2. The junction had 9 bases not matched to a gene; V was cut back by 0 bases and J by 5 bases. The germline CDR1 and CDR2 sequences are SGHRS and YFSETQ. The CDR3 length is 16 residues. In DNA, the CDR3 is TGCGCCAGCAGCTTGGACGTCGGGAGGGCCGGGGAGACCCAGTACTTC. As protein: CASSLDVGRAGETQYF.

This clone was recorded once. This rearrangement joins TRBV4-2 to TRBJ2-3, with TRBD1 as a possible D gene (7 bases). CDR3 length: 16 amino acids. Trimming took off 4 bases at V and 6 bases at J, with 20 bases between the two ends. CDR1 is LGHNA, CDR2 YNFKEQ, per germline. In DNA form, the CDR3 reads TGTGCCAGCAGCCGCCAGGGGGGCGGGGCTGGGGATACGCAGTATTTT. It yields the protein CASSRQGGGAGDTQYF.

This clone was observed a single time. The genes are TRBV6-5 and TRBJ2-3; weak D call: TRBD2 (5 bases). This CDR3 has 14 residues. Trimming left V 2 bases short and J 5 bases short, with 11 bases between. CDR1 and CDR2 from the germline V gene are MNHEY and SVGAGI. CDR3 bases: TGTGCCAGCAGTTACGGGGTTGCGGGAGATACGCAGTATTTT. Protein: CASSYGVAGDTQYF.

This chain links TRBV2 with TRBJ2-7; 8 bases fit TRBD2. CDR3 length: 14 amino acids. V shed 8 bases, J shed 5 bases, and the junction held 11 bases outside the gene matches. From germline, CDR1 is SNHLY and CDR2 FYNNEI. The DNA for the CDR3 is TGTGCCAGCCAGTGGGGACTAGAGAAGGACGAGCAGTACTTC. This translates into CASQWGLEKDEQYF.

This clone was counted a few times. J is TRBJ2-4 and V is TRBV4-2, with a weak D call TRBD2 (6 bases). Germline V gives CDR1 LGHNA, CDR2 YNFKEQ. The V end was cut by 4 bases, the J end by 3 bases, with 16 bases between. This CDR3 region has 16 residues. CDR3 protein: CASSPRGGADKNIQYF. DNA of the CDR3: TGTGCCAGCAGCCCGCGGGGTGGGGCGGACAAAAACATTCAGTACTTC.

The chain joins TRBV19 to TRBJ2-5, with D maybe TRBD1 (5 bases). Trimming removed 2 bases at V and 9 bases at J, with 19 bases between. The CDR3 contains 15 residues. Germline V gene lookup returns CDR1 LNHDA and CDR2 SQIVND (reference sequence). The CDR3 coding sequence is TGTGCCAGTAGTATATCACGACAGCCCACATGGGCCCAGTACTTC. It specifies CASSISRQPTWAQYF.

The CDR3 here is CSASSFLGEAYGYTF. CDR3 DNA sequence: TGCAGTGCTAGTTCCTTTCTGGGGGAGGCCTATGGCTACACCTTC. The chain uses TRBV20-1 and TRBJ1-2, with D maybe TRBD1 (5 bases). V dropped 3 bases and J dropped 4 bases, with 18 bases sitting between them. Per the germline V gene, CDR1 is DFQATT and CDR2 is SNEGSKA (reference sequence). CDR3 size: 15 residues.

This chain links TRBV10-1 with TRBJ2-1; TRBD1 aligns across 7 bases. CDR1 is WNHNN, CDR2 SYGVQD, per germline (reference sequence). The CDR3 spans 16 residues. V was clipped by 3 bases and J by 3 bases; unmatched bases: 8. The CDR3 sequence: CASSENDRDGYNEQFF. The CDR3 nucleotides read TGCGCCAGCAGTGAAAACGACAGGGATGGCTACAATGAGCAGTTCTTC.